This paragraph covers one TCR beta chain sequence. Its antigen is unidentified. Second doses were pooled across both intervals (about 4 or about 12 weeks). Clones were sequenced by immunoSEQ multiplex PCR, and TCRdb holds only the in-frame ones, with some missing. The table has 150,000 to 200,000 clones, about 92% seen once. The data were taken from a study of T cell responses to AZD1222 COVID-19 vaccine. Overall study results and limits: Repertoire sampling happened only post peak T cell response. Unmutated variant regions are reportedly targeted by nearly half of spike-specific TCRs.

CDR3 length: 12 residues. Germline CDR1 reads SGHAT; CDR2 reads FQNNGV. V was shortened by 5 bases and J by 4 bases, with 7 bases between the two germline ends. The TCR sequence derives from an adult who received the AZD1222 COVID-19 vaccine. The material sequenced was peripheral blood, taken 28 days after the second AZD1222 dose. The rearrangement joins TRBV11-2 to TRBJ2-3, with D perhaps TRBD2 (5 bases). The CDR3 DNA reads as TGTGCCAGCAGCCGGGATGCAGATACGCAGTATTTT. This encodes CASSRDADTQYF.